Reported below is one T cell receptor beta chain. Its antigen remains unidentified. The data stem from a study of cytomegalovirus exposure and HLA in healthy donors. Findings and caveats of the study: A later look showed TCR association rates differing by HLA locus, highest for DRB1 and lowest for HLA-C.

The PCR used 60 Vbeta and 13 Jbeta primers. Sequencing used immunoSEQ multiplex PCR; TCRdb keeps in-frame clones, though not all of them. The repertoire holds 100,000 or so clones, with 75% to 85% as singletons. This clonotype was sampled from a man between 18 and 29 years old in good health and CMV-seronegative. The sequenced sample was PBMCs.

The CDR3 loop reads CASKAGGPYEQYF. Written as DNA, the CDR3 is TGTGCCAGCAAAGCGGGAGGGCCCTACGAGCAGTACTTC. The V and J genes are TRBV6-5 and TRBJ2-7, with 10 bases lining up with TRBD2. The V gene end was trimmed by 7 bases and the J gene end by 2 bases; junction bases not matched to a gene: 2. This CDR3 region has 13 residues. Germline values: CDR1 MNHEY, CDR2 SVGAGI.